The 25 T cell receptor beta chains below all came from one sample that was sequenced in a study of blood T cell repertoires in COVID-19. Only in-frame clones appear in the TCRdb table, and some are missing; sequencing was by immunoSEQ multiplex PCR. The table shows about 220,000 clones, with less than 90% occurring only once. The sample was peripheral blood. These receptors were obtained from a man in his forties or fifties with active or convalescent COVID-19.

The CDR3 DNA reads TGTGCCAGCAGTTGGGGACAGACCACCGGGGAGCTGTTTTTT. It translates to CASSWGQTTGELFF. The chain employs TRBV27 and TRBJ2-2; 7 nucleotides match TRBD1. J was trimmed by 4 bases and V by 4 bases; bases with no gene match: 3. This CDR3 has 14 residues. CDR1 and CDR2 (germline): MNHEY, SMNVEV (reference sequence).

This clone was counted once. In nucleotides, the CDR3 is TGTGCCAGCTGGGGACAAAAAAATTCACCCCTCCACTTT. This translates into CASWGQKNSPLHF. This chain connects TRBV2 to TRBJ1-6, with a tentative D call TRBD1 (6 bases). Germline loops: CDR1 SNHLY, CDR2 FYNNEI. The CDR3 is 13 residues long. V was clipped by 8 bases and J by 7 bases, with 12 bases between them.

J is TRBJ1-2 and V is TRBV28; 7 bases align to TRBD1. This CDR3 contains 15 residues. Trimming at V came to 6 bases and at J to 2 bases, leaving 9 bases not matched to a gene. Germline assignment: CDR1 MDHEN and CDR2 SYDVKM. CDR3 coding DNA: TGTGCCAGCAGATATCCCTCAGGGGGGAACTATGGCTACACCTTC. It specifies CASRYPSGGNYGYTF.

The chain employs TRBV27 and TRBJ2-7; 11 bases map to TRBD1. Germline V CDR1 and CDR2: MNHEY, SMNVEV (reference sequence). The CDR3 extends over 14 amino acids. Trimming took 4 bases from V and 5 from J; bases not matched to a gene: 4. The CDR3 loop is CASSSPGQGDEQYF. Here the CDR3 DNA reads TGTGCCAGCAGTTCACCGGGACAGGGGGACGAGCAGTACTTC.

This clone was detected only once. The J gene is TRBJ2-1, the V gene TRBV2; D is perhaps TRBD2 (6 bases). The V and J ends lost 3 bases and 9 bases respectively, with 12 bases between them. CDR1 and CDR2 from the germline V gene are SNHLY and FYNNEI. This CDR3 contains 13 residues. CDR3 sequence: CASSESWRGEQFF. Written as DNA, the CDR3 is TGTGCCAGCAGTGAGTCGTGGCGGGGTGAGCAGTTCTTC.

The V gene is TRBV19, the J gene TRBJ1-2, with a weak D call TRBD1 (5 bases). Germline CDR1 reads LNHDA; CDR2 reads SQIVND (reference sequence). V was shortened by 3 bases and J by 2 bases, with 13 bases between the two germline ends. This CDR3 region has 15 residues. CDR3 bases: TGTGCCAGTAGTATCCCGGGGGTCAAGAACTATGGCTACACCTTC. Protein product: CASSIPGVKNYGYTF.

V gene TRBV5-1 combines with J gene TRBJ1-1; D unresolved. The CDR3 is 11 amino acids. Trimming took off 0 bases at V and 8 bases at J, with 5 bases between the two ends. Germline CDR1 SGHRS, CDR2 YFSETQ. The CDR3 sequence: CASSLGVEAFF. CDR3 DNA: TGCGCCAGCAGCTTGGGAGTGGAAGCTTTCTTT. Complete variable domain (other parts from reference TRBV5-1 and TRBJ1-1): KAGVTQTPRYLIKTRGQQVTLSCSPISGHRSVSWYQQTPGQGLQFLFEYFSETQRNKGNFPGRFSGRQFSNSRSEMNVSTLELGDSALYLCASSLGVEAFFGQGTRLTVV.

The V call is TRBV18, the J call TRBJ1-1; maybe TRBD1 (6 bases). V dropped 6 bases and J dropped 1 base, with 9 bases sitting between them. This CDR3 has 13 residues. CDR1 is KGHSH, CDR2 LQKENI, per germline. This chain's CDR3 is CASSKGGNTEAFF. CDR3 coding DNA: TGTGCCAGCTCTAAAGGGGGGAACACTGAAGCTTTCTTT.

This clone was seen just once. The chain combines TRBV29-1 with TRBJ2-5; tentatively, D is TRBD2 (5 bases). This CDR3 contains 14 residues. Trimming took 4 bases from V and 0 from J, leaving 12 bases between them. Germline CDR1 SQVTM, CDR2 ANQGSEA. CDR3 amino acids: CSVAGIEYQETQYF. For the CDR3, the DNA is TGCAGCGTTGCGGGAATCGAGTACCAAGAGACCCAGTACTTC.

This clone has only one observation. The chain joins TRBV6-5 to TRBJ1-2, with D possibly being TRBD1 (6 bases). Germline V gene lookup returns CDR1 MNHEY and CDR2 SVGAGI. V was shortened by 8 bases and J by 7 bases, with 14 bases between the two germline ends. The CDR3 spans 12 residues. The CDR3 nucleotides read TGTGCCAGCGCACTGACAGGCGGTGGCTACACCTTC. Its translation is CASALTGGGYTF.

This sequence joins TRBV27 and TRBJ1-2; 9 bases align to TRBD1. CDR1 is MNHEY and CDR2 is SMNVEV in the germline V gene (reference sequence). V gave up 6 bases and J gave up 6 bases; unmatched junction bases: 20. The CDR3 runs 18 residues. The CDR3 loop reads CASRPLLGQGNGEDGYTF. DNA for the CDR3: TGTGCCAGCAGACCCCTTTTAGGACAGGGGAACGGTGAGGATGGCTACACCTTC.

The chain joins TRBV30 to TRBJ1-5, with a tentative D call TRBD1 (5 bases). This CDR3 region has 14 residues. V gave up 1 base and J gave up 6 bases, with 13 bases separating them. The V gene's germline CDR1 is GTSNPN and CDR2 SVGIG (reference sequence). CDR3 region: CAWSGLQGSQPQHF. CDR3 DNA sequence: TGTGCCTGGAGTGGTCTCCAGGGAAGTCAGCCCCAGCATTTT.

The table lists this clone with a count of one. This chain joins TRBV4-1 and TRBJ2-1; 8 nucleotides agree with TRBD1. Germline-derived CDR1 and CDR2 are MGHRA and YSYEKL. The ends lost 3 bases at V and 0 bases at J; junction bases unmatched: 13. The CDR3 sequence is 19 residues long. The CDR3 DNA reads as TGCGCCAGCAGCCACCCCAGGTTTCGACAGGGGAGCTCCTACAATGAGCAGTTCTTC. Residues: CASSHPRFRQGSSYNEQFF.

A few counts support this clone. The CDR3 DNA sequence: TGTGCCAGCAGCCCAGGGGAGAGAGGCACTGAAGCTTTCTTT. It yields the protein CASSPGERGTEAFF. V gene TRBV11-2 combines with J gene TRBJ1-1; the D gene is possibly TRBD1 (6 bases). Between the trimmed V and J ends, which lost 5 bases and 4 bases, there was a span of 14 bases. Germline V gene sequence: CDR1 SGHAT, CDR2 FQNNGV. The CDR3 extends over 14 amino acids.

The CDR3 DNA sequence: TGCGCCAGCAGCCAAACAGGGCCAGATACGCAGTATTTT. This translates into CASSQTGPDTQYF. The chain couples TRBV4-1 to TRBJ2-3; perhaps TRBD1 as D (6 bases). Germline V gene lookup returns CDR1 MGHRA and CDR2 YSYEKL. The CDR3 runs to 13 residues. The V gene lost 2 bases and the J gene lost 4 bases, with 7 bases spanning the gap.

The V and J genes are TRBV4-1 and TRBJ2-2; TRBD1 matches 9 bases. This CDR3 is 14 amino acids long. V shed 8 bases, J shed 5 bases, and the junction held 6 bases outside the gene matches. Germline V gene data show CDR1 as MGHRA and CDR2 as YSYEKL. This CDR3 is CASGRDRETGELFF. The CDR3 DNA reads as TGCGCCAGCGGCAGGGACAGGGAAACCGGGGAGCTGTTTTTT.

The rearrangement uses TRBV5-1 and TRBJ1-4; D unresolved. The CDR3 extends over 13 amino acids. Germline CDR1 and CDR2: SGHRS and YFSETQ. V was clipped by 0 bases and J by 4 bases, with 4 bases between them. The CDR3 spells CASSLAGNEKLFF. The DNA of the CDR3 is TGCGCCAGCAGCTTGGCCGGTAATGAAAAACTGTTTTTT.

This CDR3 is CASSPETGTFKLFF. CDR3 bases: TGTGCCAGCAGCCCCGAGACAGGAACATTCAAACTGTTTTTT. The chain couples TRBV7-2 to TRBJ1-4; D is possibly TRBD1 (6 bases). This CDR3 has 14 residues. The germline V gene encodes CDR1 SGHTA and CDR2 FQGNSA. Trimming took 5 bases from V and 11 from J, leaving 18 bases between them.

This chain connects TRBV28 to TRBJ1-2; tentative D call: TRBD1 (6 bases). Germline CDR1 and CDR2: MDHEN and SYDVKM. CDR3 length equals 14 residues. The V end was cut by 7 bases, the J end by 2 bases, with 14 bases between. CDR3 residues: CASTIAQGNYGYTF. DNA of the CDR3: TGTGCCAGCACCATCGCACAGGGAAACTATGGCTACACCTTC.

This rearrangement joins TRBV19 to TRBJ2-7; tentatively, D is TRBD2 (7 bases). The V end was cut by 3 bases, the J end by 1 base, with 13 bases between. The CDR3 is 15 amino acids. Germline values: CDR1 LNHDA, CDR2 SQIVND (reference sequence). In DNA form, the CDR3 reads TGTGCCAGTAGTATGGGAGGGGGGTTTTCCTACGAGCAGTACTTC. It specifies CASSMGGGFSYEQYF.

CDR3 bases: TGTGCCTGGAGTCCAACATACGAGCAGTACTTC. As protein: CAWSPTYEQYF. The chain employs TRBV30 and TRBJ2-7; D gene unclear. CDR1 is GTSNPN, CDR2 SVGIG, per germline (reference sequence). CDR3 length: 11 amino acids. V shed 2 bases and J shed 4 bases, with 6 bases lying between them.

This sequence joins TRBV5-6 and TRBJ2-2; D may be TRBD2 (5 bases). Germline assignment: CDR1 SGHDT and CDR2 YYEEEE. The CDR3 contains 16 residues. V lost 0 bases and J lost 4, with 13 bases in between. The CDR3 DNA reads TGTGCCAGCAGCTTGGCTCGGCGGGCGAGCACCGGGGAGCTGTTTTTT. It encodes CASSLARRASTGELFF.

V and J are TRBV28 and TRBJ1-6, with D maybe TRBD1 (6 bases). This CDR3 contains 14 residues. Germline assignment: CDR1 MDHEN and CDR2 SYDVKM. V lost 6 bases and J lost 9, with 15 bases in between. The DNA of the CDR3 is TGTGCCAGCAGCATCAGGGCCAGGGGTTCACCCCTCCACTTT. It translates to CASSIRARGSPLHF.

The chain has TRBV5-8 and TRBJ1-2; D not resolved. This CDR3 is 14 amino acids long. The V end was cut by 2 bases, the J end by 4 bases, with 12 bases between. Germline V gene data show CDR1 as SGHTS and CDR2 as YDEGEE. CDR3 nucleotides: TGTGCCAGCAGCTTTATTCAAGCTTCCTATGGCTACACCTTC. This encodes CASSFIQASYGYTF.

The rearrangement links TRBV9 to TRBJ1-6; D gene unclear. Germline V gene lookup returns CDR1 SGDLS and CDR2 YYNGEE. The CDR3 is made up of 13 amino acids. Between the trimmed V and J ends, which lost 4 bases and 8 bases, there was a span of 10 bases. The CDR3 loop reads CASSLETDSPLHF. The CDR3 DNA follows: TGTGCCAGCAGCCTCGAAACGGATTCACCCCTCCACTTT.